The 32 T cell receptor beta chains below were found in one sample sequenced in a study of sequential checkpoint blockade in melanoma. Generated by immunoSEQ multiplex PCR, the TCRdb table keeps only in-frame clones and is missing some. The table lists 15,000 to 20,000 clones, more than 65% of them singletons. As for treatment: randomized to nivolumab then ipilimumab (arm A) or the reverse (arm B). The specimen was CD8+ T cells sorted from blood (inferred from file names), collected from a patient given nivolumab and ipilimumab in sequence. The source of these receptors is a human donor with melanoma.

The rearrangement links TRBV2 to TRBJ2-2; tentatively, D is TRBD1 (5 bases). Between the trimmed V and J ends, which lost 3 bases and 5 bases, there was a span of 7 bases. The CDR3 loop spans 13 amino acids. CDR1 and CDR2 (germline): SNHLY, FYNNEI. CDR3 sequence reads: CASSDAGTGELFF. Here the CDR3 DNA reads TGTGCCAGCAGTGACGCAGGGACCGGGGAGCTGTTTTTT.

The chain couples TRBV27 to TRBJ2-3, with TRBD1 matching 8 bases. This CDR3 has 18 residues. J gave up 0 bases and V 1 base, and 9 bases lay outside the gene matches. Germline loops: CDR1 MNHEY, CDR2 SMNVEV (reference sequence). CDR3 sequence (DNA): TGTGCCAGCAGTTTATTCGACAGGGGTTTAGGAAGCACAGATACGCAGTATTTT. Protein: CASSLFDRGLGSTDTQYF.

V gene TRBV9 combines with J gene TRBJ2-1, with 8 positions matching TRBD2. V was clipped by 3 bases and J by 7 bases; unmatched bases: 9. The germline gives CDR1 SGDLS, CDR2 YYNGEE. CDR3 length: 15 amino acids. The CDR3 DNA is TGTGCCAGCAGCGAAGCGGGAGCCGGGGGGAATGAGCAGTTCTTC. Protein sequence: CASSEAGAGGNEQFF. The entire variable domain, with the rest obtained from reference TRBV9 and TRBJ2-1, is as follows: DSGVTQTPKHLITATGQRVTLRCSPRSGDLSVYWYQQSLDQGLQFLIQYYNGEERAKGNILERFSAQQFPDLHSELNLSSLELGDSALYFCASSEAGAGGNEQFFGPGTRLTVL.

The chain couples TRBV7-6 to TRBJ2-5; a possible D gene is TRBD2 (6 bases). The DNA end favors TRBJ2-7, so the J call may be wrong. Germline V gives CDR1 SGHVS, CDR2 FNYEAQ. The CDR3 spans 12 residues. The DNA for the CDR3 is TGTGCCAGCAGCTTAGGCGGGGACGAGCAGTACTTC. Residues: CASSLGGDEQYF.

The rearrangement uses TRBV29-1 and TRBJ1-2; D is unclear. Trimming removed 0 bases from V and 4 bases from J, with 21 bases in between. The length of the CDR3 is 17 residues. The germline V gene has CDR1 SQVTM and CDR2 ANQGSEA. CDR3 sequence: CSVEDSPLPGGFYGYTF. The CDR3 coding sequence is TGCAGCGTTGAAGATTCCCCGTTGCCAGGAGGATTCTATGGCTACACCTTC.

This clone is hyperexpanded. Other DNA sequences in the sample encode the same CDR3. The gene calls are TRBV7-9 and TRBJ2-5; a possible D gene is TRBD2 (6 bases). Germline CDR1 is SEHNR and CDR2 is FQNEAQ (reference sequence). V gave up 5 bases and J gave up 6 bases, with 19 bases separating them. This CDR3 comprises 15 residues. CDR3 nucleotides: TGTGCCAGCAGCCCCCTTGCGGGATGGCGAAAGACCCAGTACTTC. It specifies CASSPLAGWRKTQYF.

Here the CDR3 DNA reads TGTGCCAGCAGCCACCCGGGACAGGGAAATTGGAACGAGCAGTACTTC. Translation: CASSHPGQGNWNEQYF. The chain uses TRBV14 and TRBJ2-7, with 9 bases fitting TRBD1. The CDR3 spans 16 residues. After removal of 3 bases from V and 5 bases from J, the junction contained 11 bases not matched to a gene. Germline V CDR1 and CDR2: SGHDN, FVKESK.

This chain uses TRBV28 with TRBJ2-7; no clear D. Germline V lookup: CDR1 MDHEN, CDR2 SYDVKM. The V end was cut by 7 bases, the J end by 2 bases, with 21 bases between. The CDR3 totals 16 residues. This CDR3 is CASTLEFGSRPYEQYF. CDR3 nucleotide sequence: TGTGCCAGCACCCTAGAGTTCGGGTCACGGCCCTACGAGCAGTACTTC.

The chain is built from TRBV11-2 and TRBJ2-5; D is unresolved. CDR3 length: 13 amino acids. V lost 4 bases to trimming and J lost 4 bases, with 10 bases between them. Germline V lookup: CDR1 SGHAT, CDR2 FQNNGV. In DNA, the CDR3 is TGTGCCAGCAGCTATGTCGGTCTAGAGACCCAGTACTTC. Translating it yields CASSYVGLETQYF.

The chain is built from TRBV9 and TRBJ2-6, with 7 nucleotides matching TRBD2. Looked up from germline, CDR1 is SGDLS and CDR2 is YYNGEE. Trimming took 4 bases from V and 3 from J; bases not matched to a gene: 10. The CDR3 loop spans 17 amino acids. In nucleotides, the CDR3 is TGTGCCAGCAGCCCCCGGACGGGGGGAGGTGGGGCCAACGTCCTGACTTTC. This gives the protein CASSPRTGGGGANVLTF.

CDR3: CASSQDLPGGTEAFF. The CDR3, as DNA: TGTGCCAGCAGCCAAGATTTGCCGGGGGGGACTGAAGCTTTCTTT. The chain combines TRBV4-2 with TRBJ1-1; D might be TRBD1 (5 bases). The CDR3 is 15 amino acids. V lost 0 bases to trimming and J lost 5 bases, with 13 bases between them. CDR1 LGHNA and CDR2 YNFKEQ come from the germline V gene.

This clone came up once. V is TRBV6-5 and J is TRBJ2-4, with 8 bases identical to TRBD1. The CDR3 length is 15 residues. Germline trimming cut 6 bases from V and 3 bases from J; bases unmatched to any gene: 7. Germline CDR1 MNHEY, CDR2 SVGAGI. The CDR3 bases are TGTGCCAGCAGGGACAGGGTTTACGGCAAAAACATTCAGTACTTC. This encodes CASRDRVYGKNIQYF.

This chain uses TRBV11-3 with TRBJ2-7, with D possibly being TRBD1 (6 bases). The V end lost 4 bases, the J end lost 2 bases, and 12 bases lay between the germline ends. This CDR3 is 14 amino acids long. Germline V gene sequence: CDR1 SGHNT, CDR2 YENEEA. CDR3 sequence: CASSSRTEAYEQYF. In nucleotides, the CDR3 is TGTGCCAGCAGCTCAAGGACAGAGGCCTACGAGCAGTACTTC.

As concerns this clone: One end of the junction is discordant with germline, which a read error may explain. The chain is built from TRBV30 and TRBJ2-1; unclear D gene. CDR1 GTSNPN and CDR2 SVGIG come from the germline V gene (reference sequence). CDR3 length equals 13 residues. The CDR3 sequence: CAWSVASNNEQFF. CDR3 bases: TGTGCCTGGAGTGTAGCCTCCAACAATGAGCAGTTCTTC. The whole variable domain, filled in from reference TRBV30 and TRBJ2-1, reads SQTIHQWPATLVQPVGSPLSLECTVEGTSNPNLYWYRQAAGRGLQLLFYSVGIGQISSEVPQNLSASRPQDRQFILSSKKLLLSDSGFYLCAWSVASNNEQFFGPGTRLTVL.

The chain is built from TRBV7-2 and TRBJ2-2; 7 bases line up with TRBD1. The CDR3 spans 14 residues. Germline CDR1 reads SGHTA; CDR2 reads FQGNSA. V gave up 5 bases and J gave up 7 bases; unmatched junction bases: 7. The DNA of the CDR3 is TGTGCCAGCAGCGGGACAGTGGGAAGCGGGGAGCTGTTTTTT. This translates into CASSGTVGSGELFF.

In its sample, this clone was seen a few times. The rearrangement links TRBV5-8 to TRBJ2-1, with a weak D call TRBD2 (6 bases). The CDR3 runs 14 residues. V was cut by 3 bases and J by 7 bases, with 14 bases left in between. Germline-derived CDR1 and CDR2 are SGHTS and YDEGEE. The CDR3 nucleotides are TGTGCCAGCAGCTGGGGGGAGGCTAGGAATGAGCAGTTCTTC. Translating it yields CASSWGEARNEQFF. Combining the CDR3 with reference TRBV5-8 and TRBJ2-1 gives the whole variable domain EAGVTQSPTHLIKTRGQQATLRCSPISGHTSVYWYQQALGLGLQFLLWYDEGEERNRGNFPPRFSGRQFPNYSSELNVNALELEDSALYLCASSWGEARNEQFFGPGTRLTVL.

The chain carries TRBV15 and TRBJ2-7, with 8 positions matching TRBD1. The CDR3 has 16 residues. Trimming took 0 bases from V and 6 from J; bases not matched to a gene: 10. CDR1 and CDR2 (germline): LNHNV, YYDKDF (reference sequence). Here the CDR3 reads CATSREWTGLGREQYF. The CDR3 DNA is TGTGCCACCAGCAGAGAGTGGACAGGGCTCGGTCGCGAGCAGTACTTC. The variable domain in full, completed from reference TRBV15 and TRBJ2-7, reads DAMVIQNPRYQVTQFGKPVTLSCSQTLNHNVMYWYQQKSSQAPKLLFHYYDKDFNNEADTPDNFQSRRPNTSFCFLDIRSPGLGDTAMYLCATSREWTGLGREQYFGPGTRLTVT.

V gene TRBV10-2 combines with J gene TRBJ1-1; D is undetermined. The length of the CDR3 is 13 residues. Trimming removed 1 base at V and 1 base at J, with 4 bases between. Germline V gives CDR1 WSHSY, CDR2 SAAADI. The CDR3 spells CASSEFKNTEAFF. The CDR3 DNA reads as TGCGCCAGCAGTGAGTTTAAGAACACTGAAGCTTTCTTT.

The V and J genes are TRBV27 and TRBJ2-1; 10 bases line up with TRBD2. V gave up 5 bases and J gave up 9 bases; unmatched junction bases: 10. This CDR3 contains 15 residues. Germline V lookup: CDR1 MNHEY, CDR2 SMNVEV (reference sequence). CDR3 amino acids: CASSPLAGEFAEQFF. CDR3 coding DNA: TGTGCCAGCAGTCCTCTAGCGGGAGAGTTCGCTGAGCAGTTCTTC.

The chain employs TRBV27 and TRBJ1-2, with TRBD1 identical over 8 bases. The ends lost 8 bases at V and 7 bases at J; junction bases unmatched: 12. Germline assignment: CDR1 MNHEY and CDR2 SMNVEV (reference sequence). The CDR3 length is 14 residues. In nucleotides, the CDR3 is TGTGCCAGCGGTGACAGGGGAGTCGGTGGTGGCTACACCTTC. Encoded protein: CASGDRGVGGGYTF.

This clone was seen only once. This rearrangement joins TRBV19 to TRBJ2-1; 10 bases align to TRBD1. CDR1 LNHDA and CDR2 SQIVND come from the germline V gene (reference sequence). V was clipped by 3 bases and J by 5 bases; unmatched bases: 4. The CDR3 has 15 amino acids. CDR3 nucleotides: TGTGCCAGTAGTATCGGGACAGGGGCACACAATGAGCAGTTCTTC. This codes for CASSIGTGAHNEQFF. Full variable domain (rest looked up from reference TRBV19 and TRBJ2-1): DGGITQSPKYLFRKEGQNVTLSCEQNLNHDAMYWYRQDPGQGLRLIYYSQIVNDFQKGDIAEGYSVSREKKESFPLTVTSAQKNPTAFYLCASSIGTGAHNEQFFGPGTRLTVL.

The CDR3 is CASGEDRGYRPYEQYF. CDR3 bases: TGTGCTAGTGGGGAGGACAGGGGATATCGGCCCTACGAGCAGTACTTC. The chain is built from TRBV12-5 and TRBJ2-7, with TRBD1 identical over 9 bases. CDR1 and CDR2 from the germline V gene are LGHNT and FRNRAP. Trimming at V came to 6 bases and at J to 2 bases, leaving 11 bases not matched to a gene. The CDR3 consists of 16 residues.

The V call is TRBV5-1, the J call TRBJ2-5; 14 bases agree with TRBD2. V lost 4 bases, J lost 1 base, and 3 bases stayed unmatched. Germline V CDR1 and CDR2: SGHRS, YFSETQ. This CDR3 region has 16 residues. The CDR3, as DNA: TGCGCCAGCAGCGCCGGACTAGCGGGGGGCCAAGAGACCCAGTACTTC. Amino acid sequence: CASSAGLAGGQETQYF.

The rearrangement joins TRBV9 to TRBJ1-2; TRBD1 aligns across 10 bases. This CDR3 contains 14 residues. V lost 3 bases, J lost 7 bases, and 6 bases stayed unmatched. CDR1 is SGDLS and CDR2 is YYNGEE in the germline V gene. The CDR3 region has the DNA TGTGCCAGCAGCGCGACAGGGGGCTTGTTTGGCTACACCTTC. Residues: CASSATGGLFGYTF.

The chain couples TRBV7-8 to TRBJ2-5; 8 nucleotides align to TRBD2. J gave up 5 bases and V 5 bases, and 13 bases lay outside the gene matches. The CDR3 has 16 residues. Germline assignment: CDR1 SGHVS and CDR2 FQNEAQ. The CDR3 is CASSAPRGVERETQYF. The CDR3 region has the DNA TGTGCCAGCAGCGCCCCGCGGGGGGTAGAACGGGAGACCCAGTACTTC. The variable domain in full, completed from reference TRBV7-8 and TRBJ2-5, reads GAGVSQSPRYKVAKRGQDVALRCDPISGHVSLFWYQQALGQGPEFLTYFQNEAQLDKSGLPSDRFFAERPEGSVSTLKIQRTQQEDSAVYLCASSAPRGVERETQYFGPGTRLLVL.

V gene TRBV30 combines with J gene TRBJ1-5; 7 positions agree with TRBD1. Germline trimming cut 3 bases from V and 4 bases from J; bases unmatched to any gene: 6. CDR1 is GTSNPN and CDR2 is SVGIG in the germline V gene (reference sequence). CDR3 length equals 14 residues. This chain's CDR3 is CAWSEGQENQPQHF. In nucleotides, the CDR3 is TGTGCCTGGAGCGAAGGACAGGAAAATCAGCCCCAGCATTTT. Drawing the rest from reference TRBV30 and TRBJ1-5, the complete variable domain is SQTIHQWPATLVQPVGSPLSLECTVEGTSNPNLYWYRQAAGRGLQLLFYSVGIGQISSEVPQNLSASRPQDRQFILSSKKLLLSDSGFYLCAWSEGQENQPQHFGDGTRLSIL.

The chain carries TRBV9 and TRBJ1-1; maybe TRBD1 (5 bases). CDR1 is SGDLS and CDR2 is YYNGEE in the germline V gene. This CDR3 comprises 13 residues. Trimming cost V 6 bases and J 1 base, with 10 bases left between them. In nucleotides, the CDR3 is TGTGCCAGCAATGGGGGGGGGAACACTGAAGCTTTCTTT. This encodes CASNGGGNTEAFF.

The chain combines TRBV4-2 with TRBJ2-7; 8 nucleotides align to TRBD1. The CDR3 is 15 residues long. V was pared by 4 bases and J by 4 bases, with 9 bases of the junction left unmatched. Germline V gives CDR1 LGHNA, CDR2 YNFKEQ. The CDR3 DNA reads TGTGCCAGCAGCCCCCTGGTGGGACAGGAGTACGAGCAGTACTTC. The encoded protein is CASSPLVGQEYEQYF.

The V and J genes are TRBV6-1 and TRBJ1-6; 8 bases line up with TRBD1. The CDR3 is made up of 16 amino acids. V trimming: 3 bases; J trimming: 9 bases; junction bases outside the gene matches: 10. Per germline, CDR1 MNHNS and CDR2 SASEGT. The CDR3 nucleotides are TGTGCCAGCAGTGATTTGGGACAGGTGAATAGTTCACCCCTCCACTTT. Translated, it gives CASSDLGQVNSSPLHF.

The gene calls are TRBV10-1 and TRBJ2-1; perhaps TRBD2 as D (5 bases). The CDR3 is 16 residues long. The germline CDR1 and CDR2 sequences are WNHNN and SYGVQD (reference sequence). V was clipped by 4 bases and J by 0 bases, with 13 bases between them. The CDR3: CASSGSSFHSYNEQFF. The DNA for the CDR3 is TGCGCCAGCAGTGGATCTAGCTTCCACTCCTACAATGAGCAGTTCTTC.

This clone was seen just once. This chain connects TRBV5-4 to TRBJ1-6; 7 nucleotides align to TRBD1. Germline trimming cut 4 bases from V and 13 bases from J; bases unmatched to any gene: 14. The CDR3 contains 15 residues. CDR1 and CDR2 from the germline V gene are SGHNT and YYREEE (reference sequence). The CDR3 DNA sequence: TGTGCCAGCAGCCACAGGGGTACGGGTGATTTCCCCCTCCACTTT. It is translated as CASSHRGTGDFPLHF.

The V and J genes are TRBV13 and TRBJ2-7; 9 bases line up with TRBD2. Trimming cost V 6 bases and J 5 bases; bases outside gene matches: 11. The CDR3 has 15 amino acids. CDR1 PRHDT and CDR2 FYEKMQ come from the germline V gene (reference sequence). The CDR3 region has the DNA TGTGCCAGCAGATCGCGGGGCGGGGGGGCTCACGAGCAGTACTTC. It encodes CASRSRGGGAHEQYF.